The 16 T cell receptor beta chains in this list originate from one sample, sequenced in a study of tumor-infiltrating lymphocytes in primary liver carcinoma. TCR beta cDNA was reverse-transcribed from around 0.55 ug of total RNA. The reaction used a constant-region primer and ProtoScript II reverse transcriptase. Modified slightly, ARM-PCR produced TCR beta libraries over three nested multiplex PCR rounds. Each of the first two PCR rounds ran approximately 11 cycles with TRBV1-TRBV30 forward and C-beta reverse primers. TCRdb independently ran MiXCR on the multiplex PCR reads; one entry per CDR3 protein. The sample has over 35,000 distinct CDR3 sequences, around 70% seen once. The roughly 20-31 mg bulk tissue piece was not sorted before simultaneous RNA and DNA extraction. The sequenced sample consisted of liver tumor tissue from sampling region 2. Documented subset: tumor region T2, inferior pole. Source of these receptors: a man aged 40-49 years with primary liver carcinoma and hepatitis B virus infection.

The chain is built from TRBV6-6 and TRBJ2-1, with 9 nucleotides matching TRBD1. Germline values: CDR1 MNHNY, CDR2 SVGAGI (reference sequence). This CDR3 has 17 amino acids. The CDR3 DNA follows: TGTGAGAGCAGTTACTCAGTGGGACAGGGCATACACAATGAGCAGTTCTTC. Its translation: CESSYSVGQGIHNEQFF.

Worth noting for this clonotype: One end of the junction does not line up with germline, which may come from a read error. The CDR3 here is CASSSNRNSCEQYF. The CDR3 nucleotides are TGTGCCAGCAGCTCTAATAGGAACTCCTGCGAGCAATACTTC. The rearrangement joins TRBV11-2 to TRBJ2-7; D not resolved. CDR1 is SGHAT and CDR2 is FQNNGV in the germline V gene. CDR3 size: 14 residues.

As concerns this clonotype: The junction departs from the called germline gene at one end, perhaps through a read error. This sequence joins TRBV25-1 and TRBJ1-5, with 7 bases matching TRBD1. The germline gives CDR1 MGHDK, CDR2 SYGVNS. This CDR3 spans 15 amino acids. The CDR3 protein is CANITRETGSQLQHF. As DNA, the CDR3 is TGTGCCAACATTACCCGGGAGACAGGGAGTCAGCTCCAGCATTTT.

A word on this clonotype: One end of the junction fails to match germline, which may point to a read error. In DNA, the CDR3 is TGCAGCGTTGAAGGGGGTCACAAGCAGTATTTC. Protein product: CSVEGGHKQYF. V and J are TRBV29-1 and TRBJ2-7; D remains ambiguous. CDR3 size: 11 residues. The germline gives CDR1 SQVTM, CDR2 ANQGSEA.

The CDR3 nucleotides read TGTGCCAGCAGCTACTGGGTTATGGGCGAGCAGTACTTC. Encoded protein: CASSYWVMGEQYF. The J gene is TRBJ2-7, the V gene TRBV11-3; no firm D call. V lost 4 bases, J lost 6 bases, and 13 bases lay in between. The germline V gene has CDR1 SGHNT and CDR2 YENEEA. The CDR3 spans 13 residues.

This clonotype was seen ten or more times. The gene calls are TRBV5-1 and TRBJ2-5, with 10 bases identical to TRBD2. Germline V gives CDR1 SGHRS, CDR2 YFSETQ. The V segment lost 5 bases and the J segment 5 bases; nucleotides outside the gene matches: 3. The length of the CDR3 is 13 residues. CDR3 sequence reads: CASRGLALETQYF. The CDR3 DNA sequence: TGCGCCAGCAGGGGACTAGCGTTGGAGACCCAGTACTTC.

Details on this clonotype: No conserved phenylalanine or tryptophan ends this CDR3, so it is likely a read error. V gene TRBV6-4 combines with J gene TRBJ2-3; the D call may be TRBD1 or TRBD2 (7 bases each). The CDR3 extends over 14 amino acids. Germline V gene sequence: CDR1 MRHNA, CDR2 SNTAGT. CDR3 region: CASSDSSGTDAQYY. The CDR3 region has the DNA TGTGCCAGCAGTGACTCGAGCGGGACAGATGCGCAGTATTAT.

As concerns this clonotype: One junction end does not reproduce the germline sequence, and a read error may be involved. V gene TRBV6-6 combines with J gene TRBJ1-2; D may be TRBD1 (5 bases). Germline assignment: CDR1 MNHNY and CDR2 SVGAGI (reference sequence). The CDR3 consists of 13 residues. CDR3 DNA: TGTGCCACCACGATGGGGCAGTCAAATGGCCACACCTTC. Translation: CATTMGQSNGHTF.

A word on this clonotype: At one of its ends the junction is not consistent with the germline gene, which may arise from a read error. The chain joins TRBV29-1 to TRBJ2-7; 7 nucleotides agree with TRBD1. Germline V gene sequence: CDR1 SQVTM, CDR2 ANQGSEA. The CDR3 is made up of 13 amino acids. The CDR3 DNA sequence: TGCAGCGTTGTCCCGACAGGGCTACACGAGCAATACTTC. Translated, it gives CSVVPTGLHEQYF.

As to this clonotype: One end of the junction varies from germline; a read error may be responsible. The chain has TRBV5-1 and TRBJ2-7; 8 positions agree with TRBD1. Looked up from germline, CDR1 is SGHRS and CDR2 is YFSETQ. This CDR3 contains 15 residues. The CDR3 DNA is TGCGCCAGCAGCAGTCGGACAGGGTATTTTGCCGAGCACTACTTC. Protein: CASSSRTGYFAEHYF.

The CDR3 is CASSLETSGRNTGVLFF. DNA for the CDR3: TGCGCCAGCAGCTTGGAGACTAGCGGGAGAAACACCGGGGTGTTGTTTTTT. V is TRBV5-1 and J is TRBJ2-2, with TRBD2 identical over 12 bases. Looked up from germline, CDR1 is SGHRS and CDR2 is YFSETQ. J was trimmed by 15 bases and V by 0 bases; bases with no gene match: 15. The CDR3 sequence is 17 residues long.

The CDR3 sequence: CARTKAGGKGNQPQYF. CDR3 nucleotide sequence: TGTGCCAGAACGAAAGCCGGGGGAAAGGGCAATCAGCCCCAGTATTTT. The gene calls are TRBV28 and TRBJ1-5; a possible D gene is TRBD2 (6 bases). The DNA end is a closer match to TRBJ2-3, so the J assignment may be wrong. Germline CDR1 is MDHEN and CDR2 is SYDVKM. The CDR3 consists of 16 residues.

This clonotype was found a few times. Since a much larger clone is just one base distant, this may be a read error. The gene calls are TRBV7-9 and TRBJ2-3; 13 bases line up with TRBD2. The CDR3 has 16 amino acids. Germline V gene data show CDR1 as SEHNR and CDR2 as FQNEAQ (reference sequence). Unmatched junction bases numbered 3, after V lost 4 bases and J lost 2 bases. DNA of the CDR3: TGTGCCAGCAGCTCACTAGCGGGAGGGACCACAGATACGCAGTATTTT. The encoded protein is CASSSLAGGTTDTQYF. Full variable domain (remainder filled in from reference TRBV7-9 and TRBJ2-3): DTGVSQNPRHKITKRGQNVTFRCDPISEHNRLYWYRQTLGQGPEFLTYFQNEAQLEKSRLLSDRFSAERPKGSFSTLEIQRTEQGDSAMYLCASSSLAGGTTDTQYFGPGTRLTVL.

This clonotype was counted only a few times. A much larger clone lies a single base off, so this may be a read error. The genes are TRBV7-2 and TRBJ2-1, with D tentatively TRBD1 (5 bases). Germline CDR1 and CDR2: SGHTA and FQGNSA. The CDR3 loop spans 13 amino acids. CDR3 sequence reads: CASSLAKGNDQFF. The CDR3 coding sequence is TGTGCCAGCAGCTTAGCCAAGGGGAATGATCAGTTCTTC.

Of note for this clonotype: The junction does not match germline at one end; this may be a read error. The chain is built from TRBV11-3 and TRBJ1-1, with D uncertain. Germline assignment: CDR1 SGHNT and CDR2 YENEEA. The CDR3 loop spans 13 amino acids. CDR3 sequence (DNA): TGTGCCAGCAGCTTAGGAGTTAACACTGAAGTTTTCTTC. It codes for CASSLGVNTEVFF. Full variable domain (remainder filled in from reference TRBV11-3 and TRBJ1-1): EAGVVQSPRYKIIEKKQPVAFWCNPISGHNTLYWYLQNLGQGPELLIRYENEEAVDDSQLPKDRFSAERLKGVDSTLKIQPAELGDSAVYLCASSLGVNTEVFFGQGTRLTVV.

The CDR3 reads CSVGADRGRVETQYF. Written as DNA, the CDR3 is TGCAGCGTTGGAGCGGACAGAGGGCGAGTAGAGACCCAGTACTTC. The chain combines TRBV29-1 with TRBJ2-5; a possible D gene is TRBD1 (6 bases). Germline CDR1 reads SQVTM; CDR2 reads ANQGSEA. V was trimmed by 4 bases and J by 4 bases, leaving 19 bases between them. There are 15 residues in the CDR3.